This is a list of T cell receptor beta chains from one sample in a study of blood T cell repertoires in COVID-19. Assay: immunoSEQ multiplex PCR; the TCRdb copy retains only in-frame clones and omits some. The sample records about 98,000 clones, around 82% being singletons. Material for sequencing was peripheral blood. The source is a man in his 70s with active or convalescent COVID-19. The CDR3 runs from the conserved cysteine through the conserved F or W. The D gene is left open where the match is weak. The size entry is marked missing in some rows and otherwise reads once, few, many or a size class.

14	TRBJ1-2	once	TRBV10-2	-	TGCGCCAGCAGTGAGTCGAGCCCCAACTATGGCTACACCTTC	CASSESSPNYGYTF
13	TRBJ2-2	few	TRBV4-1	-	TGCGCCAGCAGCCAAATATACACCGGGGAGCTGTTTTTT	CASSQIYTGELFF
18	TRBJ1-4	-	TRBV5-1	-	TGCGCCAGCCTGCCTCAGGGTTATCTGCCAACTGTTAATGAAAAACTGTTTTTT	CASLPQGYLPTVNEKLFF
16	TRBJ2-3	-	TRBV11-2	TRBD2	TGTGCCAGCAGCTTGGGGGGGAGAGTAGCGGGTGATACGCAGTATTTT	CASSLGGRVAGDTQYF
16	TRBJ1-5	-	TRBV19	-	TGTGCCAGTAGTATAGAGGTCGGCAGGGGCTCTCAGCCCCAGCATTTT	CASSIEVGRGSQPQHF
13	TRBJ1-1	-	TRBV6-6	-	TGTGCCAGCAGATTACAGGGGAACACTGAAGCTTTCTTT	CASRLQGNTEAFF
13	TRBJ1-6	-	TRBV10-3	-	TGTGCCATCAGAGCAATTGATAATTCACCCCTCCACTTT	CAIRAIDNSPLHF
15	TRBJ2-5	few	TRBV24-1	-	TGTGCCACCAGTACCGGAGGGACCGAACAAGAGACCCAGTACTTC	CATSTGGTEQETQYF
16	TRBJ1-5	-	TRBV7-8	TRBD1	TGTGCCAGCAGCTTGGTGACAGGGATGAGCAATCAGCCCCAGCATTTT	CASSLVTGMSNQPQHF
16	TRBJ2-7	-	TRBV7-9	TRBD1	TGTGCCAGCGGAAAAGAACCGGGACAGGGACCTCGCGAGCAGTACTTC	CASGKEPGQGPREQYF
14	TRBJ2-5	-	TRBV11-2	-	TGTGCCAGCAGCTCGACAGTGTACCAAGAGACCCAGTACTTC	CASSSTVYQETQYF
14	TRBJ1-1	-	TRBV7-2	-	TGTGCCAGCAGCCCCGGACACTTGAACACTGAAGCTTTCTTT	CASSPGHLNTEAFF
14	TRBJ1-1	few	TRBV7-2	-	TGTGCCAGCAGCTTAACCCCGATAGACACTGAAGCTTTCTTT	CASSLTPIDTEAFF
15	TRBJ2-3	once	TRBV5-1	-	TGCGCCAGCAGCTTACAGGGTCCTAGCACAGATACGCAGTATTTT	CASSLQGPSTDTQYF
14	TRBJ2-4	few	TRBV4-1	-	TGCGCCAGCAGCCAGTCGGGACTCAAAAACATTCAGTACTTC	CASSQSGLKNIQYF
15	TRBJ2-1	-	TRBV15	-	TGTGCCACCAGCAGAATACAGATGCTCTACAATGAGCAGTTCTTC	CATSRIQMLYNEQFF
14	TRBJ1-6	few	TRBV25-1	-	TGTGCCAGCAGTGAAGAACACTATAATTCACCCCTCCACTTT	CASSEEHYNSPLHF
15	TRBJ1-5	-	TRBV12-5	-	TGTGCTAGTGGTTGGGAACCAGGGGTGCATCAGCCCCAGCATTTT	CASGWEPGVHQPQHF
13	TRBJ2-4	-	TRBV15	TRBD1	TGTGCCACCAGCAGGGGGGACAGTAACATTCAGTACTTC	CATSRGDSNIQYF
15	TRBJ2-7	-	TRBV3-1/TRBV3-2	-	TGTGCCAGCAGCCCCGAGCAGGGGCGACGGAACGAGCAGTACTTC	CASSPEQGRRNEQYF
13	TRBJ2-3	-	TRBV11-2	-	TGTGCCAGCAAAAGACAGCCCACAGATACGCAGTATTTT	CASKRQPTDTQYF
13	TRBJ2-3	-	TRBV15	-	TGTGCCACCTCTTTCGGGGGCACAGATACGCAGTATTTT	CATSFGGTDTQYF
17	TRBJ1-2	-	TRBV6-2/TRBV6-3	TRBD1	TGTGCCAGCAGCCCTACACAGGGGGCGGGGAGAAACTATGGCTACACCTTC	CASSPTQGAGRNYGYTF
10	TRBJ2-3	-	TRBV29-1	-	TGCAGCGCTAGGGAGAATACGCAGTATTTT	CSARENTQYF
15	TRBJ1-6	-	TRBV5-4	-	TGTGCCAGCAGCAACCGGGGGGCATATAATTCACCCCTCCACTTT	CASSNRGAYNSPLHF
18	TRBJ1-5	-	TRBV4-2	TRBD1	TGTGCCAGCAGCAAAAGCCCCGGGACAGAGTATAGCAATCAGCCCCAGCATTTT	CASSKSPGTEYSNQPQHF
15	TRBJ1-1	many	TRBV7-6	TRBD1	TGTGCCAGCAGCTTACAGGGACAGGGGGCCACTGAAGCTTTCTTT	CASSLQGQGATEAFF
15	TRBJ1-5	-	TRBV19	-	TGTGCCAGTAGTATTAGTGGACTACCCAATCAGCCCCAGCATTTT	CASSISGLPNQPQHF
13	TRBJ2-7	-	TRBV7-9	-	TGTGCCAGCAGCTTAGAGGCAGGGTGGGAGCAGTACTTC	CASSLEAGWEQYF
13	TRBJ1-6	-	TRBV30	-	TGTGCCTGGAGCCTAGGGGTTAATTCACCCCTCCACTTT	CAWSLGVNSPLHF
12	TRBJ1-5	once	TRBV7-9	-	TGTGCCAGCAGCTCGACTAATCAGCCCCAGCATTTT	CASSSTNQPQHF
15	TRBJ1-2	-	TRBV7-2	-	TGTGCCAGCAGCTTAGTAACCGTGTCACGGGGTGGCTACACCTTC	CASSLVTVSRGGYTF
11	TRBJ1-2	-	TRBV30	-	TGTGCCTGGAGACGAGGAATCGGCTACACCTTC	CAWRRGIGYTF
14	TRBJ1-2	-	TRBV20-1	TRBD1	TGCAGTGCTAGTAAGGACAGGAATTTTTACGGCTACACCTTC	CSASKDRNFYGYTF
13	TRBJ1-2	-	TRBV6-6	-	TGTGCCAGCAGTCTCGGTAGGCAGGGTGGCTACACCTTC	CASSLGRQGGYTF
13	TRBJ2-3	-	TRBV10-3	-	TGTGCCACCCTCCCCCCGGGCACAGATACGCAGTATTTT	CATLPPGTDTQYF
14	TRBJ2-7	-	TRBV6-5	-	TGTGCCAGCAGTTATCAGGGGAACTCCTACGAGCAGTACTTC	CASSYQGNSYEQYF
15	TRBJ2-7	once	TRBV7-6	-	TGTGCCAGCAGCACCGACACCAGGGTGTCCTACGAGCAGTACTTC	CASSTDTRVSYEQYF
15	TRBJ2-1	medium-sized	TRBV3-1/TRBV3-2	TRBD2	TGTGCCAGCAGCCAATTAGCGGGGGGGCGGAATGAGCAGTTCTTC	CASSQLAGGRNEQFF
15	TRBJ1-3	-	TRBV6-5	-	TGTGCCAGCAGCGACATCGCAGGGTCTGGAAACACCATATATTTT	CASSDIAGSGNTIYF
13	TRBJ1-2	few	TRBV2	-	TGTGCCAGCAGTTCTCCAGCTAACTATGGCTACACCTTC	CASSSPANYGYTF
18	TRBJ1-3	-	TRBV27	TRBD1	TGTGCCAGCAGTTTGTCCCTACCGGGACAGGGGGCTGGAAACACCATATATTTT	CASSLSLPGQGAGNTIYF
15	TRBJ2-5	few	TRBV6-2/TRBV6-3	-	TGTGCCAGCAGTTCTCCAGGGGGCGGGAGAGAGACCCAGTACTTC	CASSSPGGGRETQYF
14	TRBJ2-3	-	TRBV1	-	TGCACCAGCACCATGGGGGGACCCACAGATACGCAGTATTTT	CTSTMGGPTDTQYF
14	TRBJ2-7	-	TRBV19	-	TGTGCCAGTAGAACAACAGGTAGCTCCTACGAGCAGTACTTC	CASRTTGSSYEQYF
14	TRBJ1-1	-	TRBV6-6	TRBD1	TGTGCCAGCAGTTATTTCGGACAGGACACTGAAGCTTTCTTT	CASSYFGQDTEAFF